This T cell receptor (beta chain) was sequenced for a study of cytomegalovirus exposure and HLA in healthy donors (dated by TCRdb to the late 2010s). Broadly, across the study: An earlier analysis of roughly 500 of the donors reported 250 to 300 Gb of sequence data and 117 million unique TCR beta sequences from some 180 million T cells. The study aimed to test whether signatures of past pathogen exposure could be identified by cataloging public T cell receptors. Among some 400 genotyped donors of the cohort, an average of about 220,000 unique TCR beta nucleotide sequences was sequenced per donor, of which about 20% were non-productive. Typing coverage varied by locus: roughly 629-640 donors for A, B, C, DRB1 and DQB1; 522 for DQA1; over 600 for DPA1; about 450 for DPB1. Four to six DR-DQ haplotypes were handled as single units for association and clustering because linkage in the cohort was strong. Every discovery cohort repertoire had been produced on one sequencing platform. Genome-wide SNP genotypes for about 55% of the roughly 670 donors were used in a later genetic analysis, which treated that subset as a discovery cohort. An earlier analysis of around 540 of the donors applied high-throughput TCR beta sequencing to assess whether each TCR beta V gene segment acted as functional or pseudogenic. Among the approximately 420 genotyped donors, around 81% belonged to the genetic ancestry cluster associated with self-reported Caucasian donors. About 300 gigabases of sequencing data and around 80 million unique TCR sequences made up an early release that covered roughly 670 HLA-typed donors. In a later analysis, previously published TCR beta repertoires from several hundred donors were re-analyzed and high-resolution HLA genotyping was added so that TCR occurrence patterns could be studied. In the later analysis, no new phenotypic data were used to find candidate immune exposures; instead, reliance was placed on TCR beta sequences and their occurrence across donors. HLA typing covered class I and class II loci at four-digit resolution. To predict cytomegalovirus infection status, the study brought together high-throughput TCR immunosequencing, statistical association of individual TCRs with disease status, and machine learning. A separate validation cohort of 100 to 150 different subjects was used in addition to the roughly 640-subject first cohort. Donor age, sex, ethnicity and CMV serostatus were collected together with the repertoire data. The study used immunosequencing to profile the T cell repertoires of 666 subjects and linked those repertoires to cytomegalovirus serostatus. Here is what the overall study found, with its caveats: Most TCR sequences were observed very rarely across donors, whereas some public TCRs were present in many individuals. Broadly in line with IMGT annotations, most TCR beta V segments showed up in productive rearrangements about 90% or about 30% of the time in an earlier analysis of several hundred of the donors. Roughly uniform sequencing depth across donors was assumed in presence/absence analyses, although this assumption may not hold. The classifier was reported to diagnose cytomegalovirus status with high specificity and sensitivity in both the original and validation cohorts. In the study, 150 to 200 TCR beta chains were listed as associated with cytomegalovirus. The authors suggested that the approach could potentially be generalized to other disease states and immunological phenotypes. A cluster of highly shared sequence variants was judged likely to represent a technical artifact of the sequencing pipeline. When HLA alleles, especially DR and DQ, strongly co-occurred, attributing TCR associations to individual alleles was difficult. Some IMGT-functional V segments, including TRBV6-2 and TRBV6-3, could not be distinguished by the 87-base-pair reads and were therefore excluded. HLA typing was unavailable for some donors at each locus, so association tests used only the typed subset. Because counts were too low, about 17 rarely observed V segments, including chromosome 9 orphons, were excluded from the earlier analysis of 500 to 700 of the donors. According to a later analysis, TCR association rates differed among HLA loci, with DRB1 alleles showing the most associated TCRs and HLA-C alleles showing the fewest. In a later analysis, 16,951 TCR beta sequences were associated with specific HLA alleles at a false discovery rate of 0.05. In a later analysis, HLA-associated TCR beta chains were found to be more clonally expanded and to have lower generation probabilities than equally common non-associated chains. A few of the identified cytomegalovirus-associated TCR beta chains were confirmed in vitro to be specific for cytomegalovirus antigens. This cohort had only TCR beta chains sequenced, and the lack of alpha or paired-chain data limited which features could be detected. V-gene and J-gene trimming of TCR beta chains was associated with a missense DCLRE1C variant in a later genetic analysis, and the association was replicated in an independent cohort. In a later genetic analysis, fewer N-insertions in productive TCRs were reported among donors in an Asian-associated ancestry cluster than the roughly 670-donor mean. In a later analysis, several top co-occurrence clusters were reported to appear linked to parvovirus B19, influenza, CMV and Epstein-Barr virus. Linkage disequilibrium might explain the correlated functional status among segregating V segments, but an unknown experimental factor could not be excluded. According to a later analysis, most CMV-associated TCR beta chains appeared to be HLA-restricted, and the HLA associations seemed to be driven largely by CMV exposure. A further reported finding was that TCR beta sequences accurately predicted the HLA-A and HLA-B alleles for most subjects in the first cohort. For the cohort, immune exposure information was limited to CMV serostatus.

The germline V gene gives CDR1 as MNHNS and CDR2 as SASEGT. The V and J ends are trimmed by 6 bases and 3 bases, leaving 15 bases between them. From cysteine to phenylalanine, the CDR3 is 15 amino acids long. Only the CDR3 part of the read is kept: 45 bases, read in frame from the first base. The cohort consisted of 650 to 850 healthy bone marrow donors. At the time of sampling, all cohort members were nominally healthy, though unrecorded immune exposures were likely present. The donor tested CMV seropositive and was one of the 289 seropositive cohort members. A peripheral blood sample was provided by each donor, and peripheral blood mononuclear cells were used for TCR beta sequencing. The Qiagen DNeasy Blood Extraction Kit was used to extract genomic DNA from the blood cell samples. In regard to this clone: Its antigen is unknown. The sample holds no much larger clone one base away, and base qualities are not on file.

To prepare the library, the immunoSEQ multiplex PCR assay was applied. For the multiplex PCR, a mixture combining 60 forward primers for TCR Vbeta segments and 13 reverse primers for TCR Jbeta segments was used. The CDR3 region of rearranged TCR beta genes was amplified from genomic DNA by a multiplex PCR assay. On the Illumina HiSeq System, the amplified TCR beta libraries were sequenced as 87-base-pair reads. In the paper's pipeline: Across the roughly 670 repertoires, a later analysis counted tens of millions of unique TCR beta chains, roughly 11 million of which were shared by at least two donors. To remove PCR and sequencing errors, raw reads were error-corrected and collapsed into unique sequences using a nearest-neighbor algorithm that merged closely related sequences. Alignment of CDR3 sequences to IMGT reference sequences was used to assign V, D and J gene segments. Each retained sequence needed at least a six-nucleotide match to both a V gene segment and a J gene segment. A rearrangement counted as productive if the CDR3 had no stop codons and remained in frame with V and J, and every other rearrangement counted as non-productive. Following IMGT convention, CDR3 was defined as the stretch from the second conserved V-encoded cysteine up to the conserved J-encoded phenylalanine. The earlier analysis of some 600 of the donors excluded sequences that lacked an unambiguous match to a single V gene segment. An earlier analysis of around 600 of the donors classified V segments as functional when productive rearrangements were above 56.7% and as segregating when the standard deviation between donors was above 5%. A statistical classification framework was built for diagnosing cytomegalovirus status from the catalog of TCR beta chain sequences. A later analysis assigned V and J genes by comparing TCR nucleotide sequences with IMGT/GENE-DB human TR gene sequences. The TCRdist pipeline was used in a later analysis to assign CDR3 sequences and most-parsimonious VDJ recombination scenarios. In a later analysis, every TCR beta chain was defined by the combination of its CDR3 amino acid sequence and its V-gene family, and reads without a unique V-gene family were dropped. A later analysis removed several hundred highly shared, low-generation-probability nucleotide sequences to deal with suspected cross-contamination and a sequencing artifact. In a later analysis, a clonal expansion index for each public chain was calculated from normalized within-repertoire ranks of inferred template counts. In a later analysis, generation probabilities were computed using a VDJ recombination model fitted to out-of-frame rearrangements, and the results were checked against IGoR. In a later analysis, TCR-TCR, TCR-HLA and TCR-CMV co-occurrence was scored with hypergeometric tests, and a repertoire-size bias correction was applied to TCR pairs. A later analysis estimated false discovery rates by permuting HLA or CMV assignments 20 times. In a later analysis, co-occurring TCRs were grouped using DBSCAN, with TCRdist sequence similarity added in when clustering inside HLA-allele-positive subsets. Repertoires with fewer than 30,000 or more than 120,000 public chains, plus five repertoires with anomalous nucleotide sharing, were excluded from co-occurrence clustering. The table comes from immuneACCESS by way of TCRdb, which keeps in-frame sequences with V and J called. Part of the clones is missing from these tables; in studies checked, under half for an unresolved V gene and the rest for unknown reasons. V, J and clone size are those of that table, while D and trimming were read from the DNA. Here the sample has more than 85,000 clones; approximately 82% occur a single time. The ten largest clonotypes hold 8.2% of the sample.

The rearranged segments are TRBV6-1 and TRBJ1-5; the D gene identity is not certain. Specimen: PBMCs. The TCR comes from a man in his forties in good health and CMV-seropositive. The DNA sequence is TGTGCCAGCAGCCCTGGCGCTCGGGACAATCAGCCCCAGCATTTT. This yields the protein CASSPGARDNQPQHF.